What follows are 10 T cell receptor beta chains derived from one specimen sequenced in a study of control samples from healthy donors and cancer patients. Sequenced by immunoSEQ multiplex PCR; TCRdb stores in-frame clones only, minus some. The data contain more than 95,000 clones, 87% of them singletons. The source material was blood. The origin of the receptors is a man aged 40-55 years in good health.

V usage is TRBV9 and J usage is TRBJ2-2; 8 bases fit TRBD1. Germline V CDR1 and CDR2: SGDLS, YYNGEE. There are 16 residues in the CDR3. V shed 6 bases, J shed 2 bases, and the junction held 9 bases outside the gene matches. CDR3: CASTSGTGSNTGELFF. The CDR3 DNA is TGTGCCAGCACCTCCGGGACAGGCTCAAACACCGGGGAGCTGTTTTTT.

The J gene is TRBJ2-2, the V gene TRBV7-3; TRBD2 aligns across 9 bases. Germline V gives CDR1 SGHTA, CDR2 FQGTGA. With 0 bases clipped from V and 4 bases from J, the junction kept 0 bases outside the gene matches. CDR3 length equals 15 residues. Written as DNA, the CDR3 is TGTGCCAGCAGCTTAACAGCGGGGGGCACCGGGGAGCTGTTTTTT. This gives the protein CASSLTAGGTGELFF.

J is TRBJ1-1 and V is TRBV27, with no clear D. V gave up 2 bases and J gave up 4 bases, with 8 bases separating them. The CDR3 consists of 13 residues. Germline values: CDR1 MNHEY, CDR2 SMNVEV (reference sequence). The CDR3 spells CASSLIRGTEAFF. CDR3 nucleotides: TGTGCCAGCAGTTTAATCCGGGGCACTGAAGCTTTCTTT.

J is TRBJ2-1 and V is TRBV4-3; 11 bases agree with TRBD2. Germline assignment: CDR1 LGHNA and CDR2 YSLEER. The ends lost 0 bases at V and 8 bases at J; junction bases unmatched: 9. The CDR3 consists of 17 residues. This chain's CDR3 is CASSQDPVAGGHDEQFF. CDR3 in DNA: TGCGCCAGCAGCCAAGATCCCGTAGCGGGGGGGCACGATGAGCAGTTCTTC.

The gene calls are TRBV11-3 and TRBJ2-1; D gene uncertain. The germline V and J ends were trimmed by 1 base and 1 base, with 14 bases remaining between them. Germline values: CDR1 SGHNT, CDR2 YENEEA. This CDR3 is built from 17 residues. CDR3 nucleotides: TGTGCCAGCAGCTTAGGCTTGTGGGATAAGTCCTACAATGAGCAGTTCTTC. This translates into CASSLGLWDKSYNEQFF.

This clone was picked up one time. The CDR3 sequence: CASSLGIKYMNTEAFF. CDR3 DNA: TGTGCCAGCAGCTTAGGGATAAAATACATGAACACTGAAGCTTTCTTT. The chain joins TRBV11-3 to TRBJ1-1; no clear D. CDR1 and CDR2 from the germline V gene are SGHNT and YENEEA. The CDR3 spans 16 residues. Trimming removed 1 base at V and 0 bases at J, with 12 bases between.

This chain joins TRBV5-4 and TRBJ2-6; D not resolved. V was clipped by 0 bases and J by 0 bases, with 10 bases between them. The CDR3 consists of 17 residues. Germline V gene lookup returns CDR1 SGHNT and CDR2 YYREEE (reference sequence). This CDR3 reads CASSLELADSGANVLTF. Written as DNA, the CDR3 is TGTGCCAGCAGCTTGGAACTGGCAGACTCTGGGGCCAACGTCCTGACTTTC.

The chain combines TRBV7-2 with TRBJ2-7, with 10 bases aligning to TRBD1. Germline loops: CDR1 SGHTA, CDR2 FQGNSA. V shed 2 bases and J 3 bases; nucleotides not matched to a gene: 4. This CDR3 is 15 amino acids long. This CDR3 reads CASSLRDRGGYEQYF. The CDR3 region has the DNA TGTGCCAGCAGCTTAAGGGACAGGGGAGGCTACGAGCAGTACTTC.

Many counts were recorded for this clone. The genes are TRBV7-8 and TRBJ1-5; D ambiguous. The V gene's germline CDR1 is SGHVS and CDR2 FQNEAQ. V lost 1 base to trimming and J lost 2 bases, with 3 bases between them. This CDR3 has 13 amino acids. The CDR3 nucleotides are TGTGCCAGCAGCTTAGATCGCAATCAGCCCCAGCATTTT. This sequence encodes CASSLDRNQPQHF.

The rearrangement joins TRBV3-1 (or the pseudogene TRBV3-2) to TRBJ1-3, with 8 bases identical to TRBD1. The CDR3 totals 17 residues. CDR1 is LGHDT, CDR2 YNNKEL, per germline (reference sequence). With 4 bases clipped from V and 1 base from J, the junction kept 9 bases outside the gene matches. This CDR3 reads CASSLTQGAFSGNTIYF. The CDR3 coding sequence is TGTGCCAGCAGCCTAACCCAGGGGGCTTTTTCTGGAAACACCATATATTTT.